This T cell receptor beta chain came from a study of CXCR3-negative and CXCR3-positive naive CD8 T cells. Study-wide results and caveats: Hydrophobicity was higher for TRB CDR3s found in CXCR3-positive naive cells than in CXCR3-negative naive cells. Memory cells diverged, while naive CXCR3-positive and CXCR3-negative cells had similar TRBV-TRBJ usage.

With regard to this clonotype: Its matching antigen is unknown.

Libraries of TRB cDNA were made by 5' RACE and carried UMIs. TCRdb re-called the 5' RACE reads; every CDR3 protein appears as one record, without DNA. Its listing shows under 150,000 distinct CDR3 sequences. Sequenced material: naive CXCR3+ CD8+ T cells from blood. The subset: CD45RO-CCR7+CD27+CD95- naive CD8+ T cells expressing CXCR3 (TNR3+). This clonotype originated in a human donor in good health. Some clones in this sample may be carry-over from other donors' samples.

CDR3 sequence reads: CSASWLERGSHEQYF. The gene calls are TRBV20-1 and TRBJ2-7; absent DNA, TCRdb's TRBD2 call cannot be checked. The V gene's germline CDR1 is DFQATT and CDR2 SNEGSKA (reference sequence). The CDR3 loop spans 15 amino acids.